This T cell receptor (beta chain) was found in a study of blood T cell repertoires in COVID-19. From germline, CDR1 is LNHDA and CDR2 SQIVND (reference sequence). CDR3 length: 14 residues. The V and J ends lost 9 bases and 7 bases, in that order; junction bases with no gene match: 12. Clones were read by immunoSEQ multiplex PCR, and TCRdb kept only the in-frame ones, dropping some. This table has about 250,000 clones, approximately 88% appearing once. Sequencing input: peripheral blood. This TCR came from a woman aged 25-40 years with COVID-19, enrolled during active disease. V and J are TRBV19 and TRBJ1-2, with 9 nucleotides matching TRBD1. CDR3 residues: CASCRDREDSGYTF. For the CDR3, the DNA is TGTGCCAGCTGCCGGGACAGGGAAGACTCTGGCTACACCTTC.